The 15 T cell receptor beta chains presented below share a single source sample, sequenced in a study of PD-1 blockade in mismatch repair-deficient tumors. Sequencing used immunoSEQ multiplex PCR; TCRdb keeps in-frame clones, though not all of them. The sample records around 120,000 clones, almost 90% being singletons. This specimen was peripheral blood, taken roughly 67 weeks after starting pembrolizumab. All receptors derive from an adult with mismatch repair-deficient cancer.

This chain uses TRBV4-1 with TRBJ1-2; the D is unclear. This CDR3 has 14 residues. Germline V gene sequence: CDR1 MGHRA, CDR2 YSYEKL. With 0 bases removed from V and 1 base from J, the gap between germline ends came to 6 bases. CDR3 sequence reads: CASSQDFFNYGYTF. In DNA, the CDR3 is TGCGCCAGCAGCCAAGATTTCTTTAACTATGGCTACACCTTC.

The rearrangement uses TRBV5-1 and TRBJ2-7, with 9 bases that match TRBD2. The CDR3 totals 15 residues. Germline V gives CDR1 SGHRS, CDR2 YFSETQ. V gave up 0 bases and J gave up 1 base; unmatched junction bases: 2. CDR3 sequence (DNA): TGCGCCAGCAGCTTGGGGACTAGCGAATCCTACGAGCAGTACTTC. Its translation: CASSLGTSESYEQYF.

The chain couples TRBV5-5 to TRBJ2-2; D uncertain. V was clipped by 5 bases and J by 3 bases, with 14 bases between them. CDR1 is SGHKS and CDR2 is YYEKEE in the germline V gene (reference sequence). CDR3 size: 15 residues. The CDR3 is CASRIVVAHTGELFF. The CDR3 region has the DNA TGTGCCAGCAGGATCGTGGTAGCCCACACCGGGGAGCTGTTTTTT.

The chain carries TRBV2 and TRBJ1-3; tentative D call: TRBD1 (6 bases). V was pared by 6 bases and J by 0 bases, with 12 bases between. CDR1 and CDR2 (germline): SNHLY, FYNNEI. There are 15 residues in the CDR3. This CDR3 is CASRTDSSSGNTIYF. The CDR3 coding sequence is TGTGCCAGCAGGACGGACAGCAGCTCTGGAAACACCATATATTTT.

CDR3 coding DNA: TGTGCCAGCAGCACGGACGAGGCCCAGAGGGCTTTCTTT. It encodes CASSTDEAQRAFF. The rearrangement joins TRBV9 to TRBJ1-1; D gene unclear. Germline lookup yields CDR1 SGDLS and CDR2 YYNGEE. The CDR3 contains 13 residues. Trimming removed 4 bases at V and 11 bases at J, with 18 bases between.

The chain is built from TRBV4-1 and TRBJ1-2, with D uncertain. The germline gives CDR1 MGHRA, CDR2 YSYEKL. The CDR3 is made up of 15 amino acids. Trimming removed 1 base from V and 8 bases from J, with 17 bases in between. The chain's CDR3 is CASSQGQVPSEGYTF. CDR3 DNA sequence: TGCGCCAGCAGCCAAGGCCAGGTCCCCTCTGAGGGCTACACCTTC.

Remarks on this clone: Other DNA sequences in the sample encode the same CDR3. The chain joins TRBV7-2 to TRBJ2-1; weak D call: TRBD2 (6 bases). Germline CDR1 is SGHTA and CDR2 is FQGNSA. The CDR3 loop spans 13 amino acids. Trimming took off 0 bases at V and 7 bases at J, with 7 bases between the two ends. CDR3 in amino acids: CASSLARGNEQFF. DNA for the CDR3: TGTGCCAGCAGCTTAGCCCGGGGGAATGAGCAGTTCTTC.

The chain recombines TRBV5-1 with TRBJ1-1; D call uncertain. This CDR3 contains 14 residues. V was cut by 0 bases and J by 0 bases, with 6 bases left in between. Germline V gives CDR1 SGHRS, CDR2 YFSETQ. The chain's CDR3 is CASSLGALNTEAFF. The CDR3 bases are TGCGCCAGCAGCTTGGGGGCCCTGAACACTGAAGCTTTCTTT.

V is TRBV29-1 and J is TRBJ2-7; 9 nucleotides agree with TRBD1. Germline CDR1 is SQVTM and CDR2 is ANQGSEA. Trimming removed 4 bases from V and 3 bases from J; junction bases left unmatched: 4. The CDR3 runs to 13 residues. In DNA, the CDR3 is TGCAGCGTTGGATCGGGACAGGGCTACGAGCAGTACTTC. Its translation: CSVGSGQGYEQYF.

The DNA for the CDR3 is TGTGCCAGTAGCCCTCGGGAGATCTTAGGAGGTGAAAAACTGTTTTTT. Translation: CASSPREILGGEKLFF. The chain couples TRBV19 to TRBJ1-4; D gene unclear. The V and J ends lost 6 bases and 7 bases respectively, with 21 bases between them. The CDR3 consists of 16 residues. The germline V gene encodes CDR1 LNHDA and CDR2 SQIVND (reference sequence). The full variable domain, completed using reference TRBV19 and TRBJ1-4, is DGGITQSPKYLFRKEGQNVTLSCEQNLNHDAMYWYRQDPGQGLRLIYYSQIVNDFQKGDIAEGYSVSREKKESFPLTVTSAQKNPTAFYLCASSPREILGGEKLFFGSGTQLSVL.

The chain uses TRBV6-6 and TRBJ2-7, with D uncertain. There are 14 residues in the CDR3. Trimming stripped 6 bases from V and 5 bases from J, with 17 bases between. Germline CDR1 and CDR2: MNHNY and SVGAGI (reference sequence). For the CDR3, the DNA is TGTGCCAGCAGCCTCCCGGACGGTTTAAACGAGCAGTACTTC. This gives the protein CASSLPDGLNEQYF.

The rearrangement joins TRBV6-1 to TRBJ2-7, with D possibly matching TRBD2 (5 bases). Trimming removed 1 base at V and 7 bases at J, with 14 bases between. Germline CDR1 MNHNS, CDR2 SASEGT. The CDR3 covers 14 residues. CDR3 residues: CASSEVTFGGEQYF. The CDR3 nucleotides read TGTGCCAGCAGTGAAGTCACTTTCGGCGGGGAGCAGTACTTC.

V and J are TRBV7-2 and TRBJ2-5; 12 bases agree with TRBD1. V lost 1 base and J lost 4; bases outside the gene matches: 4. CDR1 is SGHTA and CDR2 is FQGNSA in the germline V gene. CDR3 size: 16 residues. This CDR3 is CASSLDWDRGRETQYF. The CDR3 bases are TGTGCCAGCAGCTTAGATTGGGACAGGGGGCGAGAGACCCAGTACTTC.

This chain links TRBV27 with TRBJ1-1; tentatively, D is TRBD1 (5 bases). Germline CDR1 MNHEY, CDR2 SMNVEV (reference sequence). The germline V and J ends were trimmed by 4 bases and 0 bases, with 12 bases remaining between them. CDR3 length: 15 amino acids. This CDR3 is CASSYGTDLNTEAFF. CDR3 bases: TGTGCCAGCAGTTACGGGACGGATCTGAACACTGAAGCTTTCTTT.

The chain recombines TRBV6-5 with TRBJ1-1; weak D call: TRBD1 (5 bases). Germline V gene data show CDR1 as MNHEY and CDR2 as SVGAGI. Trimming removed 6 bases at V and 3 bases at J, with 14 bases between. The CDR3 extends over 14 amino acids. DNA of the CDR3: TGTGCCAGCAGCTACCTTGGGGGTGACACTGAAGCTTTCTTT. Translated, it gives CASSYLGGDTEAFF.